The 7 T cell receptor beta chains below were found in one sample sequenced in a study of T cell responses to AZD1222 COVID-19 vaccine. Data came from immunoSEQ multiplex PCR; TCRdb stores just in-frame clones and leaves some out. Of approximately 150,000 clones in the sample, approximately 91% were seen once. The source material was peripheral blood, sampled 28 days after the second AZD1222 dose. The receptors were sampled from an adult who received the AZD1222 COVID-19 vaccine.

The chain has TRBV6-5 and TRBJ1-1; TRBD1 is a possible D gene (5 bases). This CDR3 contains 13 residues. CDR1 MNHEY and CDR2 SVGAGI come from the germline V gene. V was cut by 6 bases and J by 4 bases, with 12 bases left in between. The CDR3 here is CASRKPGITEAFF. In nucleotides, the CDR3 is TGTGCCAGCAGAAAACCAGGGATCACTGAAGCTTTCTTT.

The table lists this clone with a count of one. This chain joins TRBV10-3 and TRBJ2-3, with 15 bases identical to TRBD2. This CDR3 has 20 residues. Losses at the gene ends were 2 bases for V and 3 bases for J; bases not matched to a gene: 12. The germline CDR1 and CDR2 sequences are ENHRY and SYGVKD. This chain's CDR3 is CAISEPGLAGGQVRTDTQYF. CDR3 coding DNA: TGTGCCATCAGTGAGCCCGGACTAGCGGGGGGGCAGGTCCGGACAGATACGCAGTATTTT.

This clone showed up just once. The V and J genes are TRBV7-2 and TRBJ2-7; 8 bases match TRBD2. Germline CDR1 is SGHTA and CDR2 is FQGNSA. There are 13 residues in the CDR3. Trimming took 2 bases from V and 5 from J; bases not matched to a gene: 2. This CDR3 is CASSLIAGNEQYF. CDR3 nucleotide sequence: TGTGCCAGCAGCTTAATAGCGGGGAACGAGCAGTACTTC.

Notes on this clone: The sample holds other DNA sequences that translate to the same CDR3. The chain has TRBV10-2 and TRBJ2-7; D gene ambiguous. Germline lookup yields CDR1 WSHSY and CDR2 SAAADI. Trimming took off 2 bases at V and 1 base at J, with 3 bases between the two ends. The length of the CDR3 is 12 residues. CDR3 nucleotides: TGCGCCAGCAGTGAGGGGTCCTACGAGCAGTACTTC. Translated: CASSEGSYEQYF.

The V call is TRBV6-5, the J call TRBJ1-2; TRBD1 aligns across 7 bases. Germline V CDR1 and CDR2: MNHEY, SVGAGI. The J segment lost 7 bases and the V segment lost 5 bases, leaving 13 bases of the junction unmatched. This CDR3 spans 15 amino acids. CDR3 sequence: CASSPTGLEASGYTF. The CDR3 coding sequence is TGTGCCAGCAGTCCGACAGGGTTGGAGGCAAGTGGCTACACCTTC.

This chain joins TRBV6-4 and TRBJ2-3; D tentatively fits TRBD1 or TRBD2 (5 bases each). Trimming took 3 bases from V and 1 from J, leaving 11 bases between them. This CDR3 is 15 amino acids long. Per germline, CDR1 MRHNA and CDR2 SNTAGT. The CDR3 nucleotides read TGTGCCAGCAGTGAGGGGGAAGTGGGCACAGATACGCAGTATTTT. It codes for CASSEGEVGTDTQYF.

The CDR3 DNA reads as TGCGCCAGCAGCTTCGGGTCGGAAGCTTTCTTT. It encodes CASSFGSEAFF. V and J are TRBV5-1 and TRBJ1-1; D is undetermined. This CDR3 spans 11 amino acids. The germline CDR1 and CDR2 sequences are SGHRS and YFSETQ. The V and J ends lost 2 bases and 8 bases respectively, with 7 bases between them.